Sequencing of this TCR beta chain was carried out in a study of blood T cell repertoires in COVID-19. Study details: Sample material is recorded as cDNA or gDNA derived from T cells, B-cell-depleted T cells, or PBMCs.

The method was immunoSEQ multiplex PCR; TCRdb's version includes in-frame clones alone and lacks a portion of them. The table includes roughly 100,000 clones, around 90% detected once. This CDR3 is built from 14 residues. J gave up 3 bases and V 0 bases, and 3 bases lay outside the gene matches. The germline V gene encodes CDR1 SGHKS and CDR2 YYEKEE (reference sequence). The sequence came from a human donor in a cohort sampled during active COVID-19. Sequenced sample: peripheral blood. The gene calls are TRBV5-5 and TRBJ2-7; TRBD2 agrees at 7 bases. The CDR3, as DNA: TGTGCCAGCAGCTTGGGCGGGAGAAACTACGAGCAGTACTTC. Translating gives CASSLGGRNYEQYF.